The 28 T cell receptor beta chains presented below share a single source sample, sequenced in a study of vaccination and CD4 T cells after COVID-19. Treatment noted: approximately 10-day PBMC culture with coronavirus spike peptide pools or control peptides (ViraFEST assay). The Oncomine TCR Beta short-read assay sequenced DNA from cultured CD4+ T cells. From the PCR reads, TCRdb called clonotypes with MiXCR, one entry per CDR3 protein. The sample consists of under 15,000 distinct CDR3 sequences, 60% of them appearing once. Their antigens remain unidentified. Material for sequencing was CD4+ T cells from blood, cultured in vitro. These receptors were obtained from a human donor who had recovered from COVID-19.

The gene calls are TRBV7-2 and TRBJ1-1, with D unclear. The V gene's germline CDR1 is SGHTA and CDR2 FQGNSA. The V end was cut by 4 bases, the J end by 3 bases, with 12 bases between. The CDR3 has 14 amino acids. CDR3 sequence reads: CASSWTPGDTEAFF. Written as DNA, the CDR3 is TGTGCCAGCAGCTGGACGCCCGGGGACACTGAAGCTTTCTTT.

This chain links TRBV20-1 with TRBJ2-1; 16 bases match TRBD2. The V segment lost 5 bases and the J segment 5 bases; nucleotides outside the gene matches: 6. Germline V gene lookup returns CDR1 DFQATT and CDR2 SNEGSKA (reference sequence). This CDR3 has 16 amino acids. CDR3 nucleotide sequence: TGCAGTGCTGTACAGGGACTAGCGGGAGGGGACAATGAGCAGTTCTTC. Translation gives CSAVQGLAGGDNEQFF.

This clonotype showed up just a few times. The V and J genes are TRBV12-3 or TRBV12-4 and TRBJ2-7; D remains ambiguous. Trimming stripped 3 bases from V and 2 bases from J, with 20 bases between. This CDR3 has 17 residues. Here the CDR3 DNA reads TGTGCCAGCAGTTTCGGTGCCTGGCAGGACGTAGCCTACGAGCAGTACTTC. Translation: CASSFGAWQDVAYEQYF.

The CDR3, as DNA: TGTGCCATCCCCTCTACCGGGACAGAATATTATGGCTACACCTTC. Its translation: CAIPSTGTEYYGYTF. The V call is TRBV28, the J call TRBJ1-2, with 7 bases matching TRBD1. The CDR3 is 15 amino acids. V trimming: 10 bases; J trimming: 5 bases; junction bases outside the gene matches: 16. Per the germline V gene, CDR1 is MDHEN and CDR2 is SYDVKM.

The J gene is TRBJ1-2, the V gene TRBV6-1; tentative D call: TRBD1 (6 bases). With 8 bases removed from V and 2 bases from J, the gap between germline ends came to 15 bases. The V gene's germline CDR1 is MNHNS and CDR2 SASEGT. The CDR3 has 14 residues. CDR3 region: CASVKTGWNYGYTF. The CDR3 DNA reads TGTGCCAGCGTCAAGACAGGATGGAACTATGGCTACACCTTC.

V usage is TRBV15 and J usage is TRBJ1-6; D may be TRBD1 (5 bases). CDR3 size: 16 residues. Germline V CDR1 and CDR2: LNHNV, YYDKDF (reference sequence). The V and J ends lost 5 bases and 8 bases respectively, with 19 bases between them. CDR3 sequence reads: CATSGTQAGYHSPLHF. The CDR3 bases are TGTGCCACCAGCGGCACCCAGGCAGGGTACCATTCACCCCTCCACTTT. The variable domain in full, completed from reference TRBV15 and TRBJ1-6, reads DAMVIQNPRYQVTQFGKPVTLSCSQTLNHNVMYWYQQKSSQAPKLLFHYYDKDFNNEADTPDNFQSRRPNTSFCFLDIRSPGLGDTAMYLCATSGTQAGYHSPLHFGNGTRLTVT.

The chain links TRBV24-1 to TRBJ2-7; TRBD1 or TRBD2 may be the D gene (5 bases each). CDR1 and CDR2 (germline): KGHDR, SFDVKD. Trimming took 3 bases from V and 2 from J, leaving 16 bases between them. CDR3 size: 16 residues. CDR3: CATSDTGAPGTYEQYF. In DNA form, the CDR3 reads TGTGCCACCAGTGATACCGGGGCCCCGGGAACCTACGAGCAGTACTTC.

The chain recombines TRBV6-1 with TRBJ2-1, with D maybe TRBD1 (8 bases). Germline assignment: CDR1 MNHNS and CDR2 SASEGT. The CDR3 loop spans 14 amino acids. The V end was cut by 5 bases, the J end by 7 bases, with 15 bases between. CDR3 DNA sequence: TGTGCCAGCAGTCTCGACAGGGGAGGGAATGAGCAGTTCTTC. Protein sequence: CASSLDRGGNEQFF.

The V gene is TRBV10-3, the J gene TRBJ2-1; D gene ambiguous. Trimming stripped 4 bases from V and 4 bases from J, with 11 bases between. Germline V lookup: CDR1 ENHRY, CDR2 SYGVKD. This CDR3 comprises 14 residues. The CDR3 coding sequence is TGTGCCATCAGTGGCACCGGCTCATACAATGAGCAGTTCTTC. Translating gives CAISGTGSYNEQFF.

This clonotype was detected only once. J is TRBJ2-3 and V is TRBV6-1; TRBD2 matches at 10 bases. The ends lost 7 bases at V and 4 bases at J; junction bases unmatched: 8. Germline loops: CDR1 MNHNS, CDR2 SASEGT. The length of the CDR3 is 15 residues. Here the CDR3 DNA reads TGTGCCAGCATTCCGACTAGCGGGCGACCAGATACGCAGTATTTT. Translation: CASIPTSGRPDTQYF.

This sequence joins TRBV6-4 and TRBJ2-1, with 8 bases identical to TRBD2. The germline gives CDR1 MRHNA, CDR2 SNTAGT. The CDR3 covers 14 residues. The V gene end was trimmed by 8 bases and the J gene end by 5 bases; junction bases not matched to a gene: 8. This CDR3 is CASRSGSWDNEQFF. The CDR3 region has the DNA TGTGCCAGCCGAAGCGGGAGTTGGGACAATGAGCAGTTCTTC.

The gene calls are TRBV20-1 and TRBJ2-3; 11 nucleotides line up with TRBD1. Germline V lookup: CDR1 DFQATT, CDR2 SNEGSKA (reference sequence). V shed 7 bases and J 4 bases; nucleotides not matched to a gene: 13. CDR3 length: 16 residues. The CDR3 here is CSVYTGTGGRADTQYF. In nucleotides, the CDR3 is TGCAGTGTTTATACAGGGACAGGGGGGCGTGCAGATACGCAGTATTTT.

The sample holds one count of this clonotype. The chain has TRBV19 and TRBJ2-3, with D possibly TRBD1 on 5 matching bases. Deletions cut 5 bases from V and 3 bases from J, with 12 bases between. CDR1 is LNHDA, CDR2 SQIVND, per germline (reference sequence). There are 14 residues in the CDR3. The CDR3 bases are TGTGCCAGTAGTTCGACAGTGACTACAGATACGCAGTATTTT. This codes for CASSSTVTTDTQYF.

This clonotype was observed a few times. The V and J genes are TRBV11-3 and TRBJ2-3, with 10 bases identical to TRBD1. V was pared by 4 bases and J by 1 base, with 2 bases of the junction left unmatched. The CDR3 is 15 residues long. The germline gives CDR1 SGHNT, CDR2 YENEEA. CDR3 protein: CASSSGQGGTDTQYF. CDR3 nucleotide sequence: TGTGCCAGCAGCTCCGGACAGGGGGGCACAGATACGCAGTATTTT.

The CDR3 DNA sequence: TGTGCCACAGGACAGGGGTCCTACGAGCAGTACTTC. It translates to CATGQGSYEQYF. The chain carries TRBV28 and TRBJ2-7; 9 bases fit TRBD1. The CDR3 spans 12 residues. Trimming at V came to 10 bases and at J to 1 base, leaving 2 bases not matched to a gene. Per the germline V gene, CDR1 is MDHEN and CDR2 is SYDVKM.

The chain joins TRBV2 to TRBJ2-1; D call uncertain. Per the germline V gene, CDR1 is SNHLY and CDR2 is FYNNEI. The CDR3 length is 16 residues. V was cut by 3 bases and J by 4 bases, with 16 bases left in between. The CDR3, as DNA: TGTGCCAGCAGTGACCCCCCTACAGTGACTTACAATGAGCAGTTCTTC. Translation: CASSDPPTVTYNEQFF.

The chain recombines TRBV14 with TRBJ1-1; a possible D gene is TRBD1 (5 bases). Germline assignment: CDR1 SGHDN and CDR2 FVKESK. The CDR3 length is 15 residues. Trimming removed 0 bases at V and 6 bases at J, with 14 bases between. The CDR3 reads CASSQDGRGDAEAFF. CDR3 DNA: TGTGCCAGCAGCCAAGATGGTCGGGGGGACGCTGAAGCTTTCTTT.

The chain is built from TRBV2 and TRBJ2-2; D is uncertain. In germline, CDR1 is SNHLY, CDR2 FYNNEI. V was pared by 4 bases and J by 6 bases, with 6 bases between. This CDR3 is 12 amino acids long. The CDR3 region is CASSAVSGELFF. CDR3 nucleotides: TGTGCCAGCAGTGCGGTTTCCGGGGAGCTGTTTTTT.

The rearrangement links TRBV6-1 to TRBJ2-7; 10 bases match TRBD1. This CDR3 has 13 residues. Germline V gives CDR1 MNHNS, CDR2 SASEGT. V lost 6 bases and J lost 5; bases outside the gene matches: 4. In nucleotides, the CDR3 is TGTGCCAGCAGGAAGACAGGGGGCGACGAGCAGTACTTC. It specifies CASRKTGGDEQYF.

The V and J genes are TRBV19 and TRBJ2-3; TRBD1 matches at 7 bases. From germline, CDR1 is LNHDA and CDR2 SQIVND (reference sequence). The CDR3 loop spans 16 amino acids. Losses at the gene ends were 3 bases for V and 6 bases for J; bases not matched to a gene: 12. The DNA for the CDR3 is TGTGCCAGTAGTATCCCAAGGACAGGCGATCCGGATACGCAGTATTTT. Translating it yields CASSIPRTGDPDTQYF.

This rearrangement joins TRBV20-1 to TRBJ2-3; TRBD2 agrees at 9 bases. This CDR3 contains 14 residues. Germline-derived CDR1 and CDR2 are DFQATT and SNEGSKA (reference sequence). The V segment lost 4 bases and the J segment 0 bases; nucleotides outside the gene matches: 2. CDR3 residues: CSAIAGASTDTQYF. DNA for the CDR3: TGCAGTGCTATAGCGGGAGCTAGCACAGATACGCAGTATTTT.

The chain carries TRBV5-6 and TRBJ2-5; D is uncertain. The CDR3 is 13 residues long. Germline V lookup: CDR1 SGHDT, CDR2 YYEEEE. Trimming took 4 bases from V and 1 from J, leaving 8 bases between them. In nucleotides, the CDR3 is TGTGCCAGCAGCGGACCCCCCCAAGAGACCCAGTACTTC. Protein product: CASSGPPQETQYF. Combining the CDR3 with reference TRBV5-6 and TRBJ2-5 gives the whole variable domain DAGVTQSPTHLIKTRGQQVTLRCSPKSGHDTVSWYQQALGQGPQFIFQYYEEEERQRGNFPDRFSGHQFPNYSSELNVNALLLGDSALYLCASSGPPQETQYFGPGTRLLVL.

This CDR3 is CASQSRRGLSGYTF. The CDR3 DNA follows: TGTGCCAGTCAATCCCGCAGGGGGCTTAGCGGCTACACCTTC. This chain connects TRBV28 to TRBJ1-2, with 8 bases aligning to TRBD1. CDR1 is MDHEN, CDR2 SYDVKM, per germline. The CDR3 is 14 residues long. V was clipped by 9 bases and J by 8 bases; unmatched bases: 14.

This sequence joins TRBV7-9 and TRBJ1-2; 7 bases agree with TRBD1. The length of the CDR3 is 15 residues. J lost 0 bases, V lost 6 bases, and 7 bases had no gene match. CDR1 SEHNR and CDR2 FQNEAQ come from the germline V gene (reference sequence). The CDR3 coding sequence is TGTGCCAGCAGAAAACAGGGGAGATCTAACTATGGCTACACCTTC. Protein sequence: CASRKQGRSNYGYTF.

This clonotype appeared a single time. The CDR3 loop reads CASNKARTGGSSQYF. Written as DNA, the CDR3 is TGTGCCAGCAACAAGGCGAGGACAGGGGGCTCCTCGCAGTATTTT. J is TRBJ2-3 and V is TRBV2; 11 nucleotides line up with TRBD1. The germline CDR1 and CDR2 sequences are SNHLY and FYNNEI. The CDR3 spans 15 residues. The junction had 13 bases not matched to a gene; V was cut back by 7 bases and J by 10 bases.

The V gene is TRBV2, the J gene TRBJ2-7; either TRBD1 or TRBD2 may supply D (5 bases each). V lost 7 bases and J lost 5, with 15 bases in between. Germline V gene sequence: CDR1 SNHLY, CDR2 FYNNEI. This CDR3 is 13 amino acids long. The CDR3 reads CASISLRDHEQYF. As DNA, the CDR3 is TGTGCCAGCATTTCTCTCAGGGACCACGAGCAGTACTTC.

CDR3 bases: TGTGCCAGCAGTGAAGGAGACAGGGTCGGGACCCAGTACTTC. It is translated as CASSEGDRVGTQYF. The chain uses TRBV2 and TRBJ2-5; 7 nucleotides line up with TRBD1. Germline V gene sequence: CDR1 SNHLY, CDR2 FYNNEI. The CDR3 has 14 residues. The J segment lost 7 bases and the V segment lost 1 base, leaving 6 bases of the junction unmatched.

This chain links TRBV12-3 or TRBV12-4 with TRBJ2-4; 7 bases line up with TRBD2. There are 12 residues in the CDR3. J lost 9 bases, V lost 1 base, and 0 bases had no gene match. The chain's CDR3 is CASSLGGGIQYF. The CDR3 nucleotides are TGTGCCAGCAGTTTAGGGGGGGGCATTCAGTACTTC.